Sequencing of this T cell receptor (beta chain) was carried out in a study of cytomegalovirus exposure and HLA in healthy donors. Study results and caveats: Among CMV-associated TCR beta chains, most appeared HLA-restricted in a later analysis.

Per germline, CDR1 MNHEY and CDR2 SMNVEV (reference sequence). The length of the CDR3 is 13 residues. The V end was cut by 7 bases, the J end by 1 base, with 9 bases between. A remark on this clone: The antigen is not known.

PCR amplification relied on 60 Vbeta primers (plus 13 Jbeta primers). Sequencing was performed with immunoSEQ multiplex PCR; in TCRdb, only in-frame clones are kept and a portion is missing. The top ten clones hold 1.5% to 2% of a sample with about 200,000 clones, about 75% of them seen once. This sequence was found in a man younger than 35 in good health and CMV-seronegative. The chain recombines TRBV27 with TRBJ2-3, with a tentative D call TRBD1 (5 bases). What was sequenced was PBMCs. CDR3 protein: CASKGWGTDTQYF. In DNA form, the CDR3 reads TGTGCCAGCAAGGGGTGGGGCACAGATACGCAGTATTTT.